A selection of T cell receptor beta chains follows, all from one sample in a study of control samples from healthy donors and cancer patients. Produced via immunoSEQ multiplex PCR; TCRdb's table is partial and in-frame only. The data hold some 120,000 clones, with more than 75% observed a single time. The sample consisted of blood. The receptor set was obtained from a man aged 55-75 years in good health. Both conserved end residues are part of each CDR3. A D gene is named only where the DNA matches it firmly. A row's size may be missing; if present it is once, few, many or a size class.

abundance	d_gene	v_gene	j_gene	CDR3aa	CDR3nt
NA	NA	TRBV11-2	TRBJ1-1	CASSFGSRGATEAFF	TGTGCCAGCAGCTTCGGGTCGCGGGGGGCAACTGAAGCTTTCTTT
NA	NA	TRBV15	TRBJ2-2	CATSYGTANTGELFF	TGTGCCACCAGCTACGGGACGGCGAACACCGGGGAGCTGTTTTTT
NA	NA	TRBV7-2	TRBJ1-4	CASSPTSGNEKLFF	TGTGCCAGCAGCCCGACATCGGGGAATGAAAAACTGTTTTTT
NA	NA	TRBV7-9	TRBJ2-7	CASSLGGGYEQYF	TGTGCCAGCAGCTTAGGTGGGGGCTACGAGCAGTACTTC
NA	NA	TRBV28	TRBJ2-6	CASSLGPISGANVLTF	TGTGCCAGCAGTTTAGGTCCCATCTCTGGGGCCAACGTCCTGACTTTC
few	NA	TRBV3-1/TRBV3-2	TRBJ1-1	CASSLQENTEAFF	TGTGCCAGCAGCCTTCAGGAGAACACTGAAGCTTTCTTT
NA	NA	TRBV10-2	TRBJ1-1	CASTGTWNTEAFF	TGCGCCAGCACAGGGACCTGGAACACTGAAGCTTTCTTT
NA	TRBD1	TRBV18	TRBJ1-4	CASSPEGQATRLFF	TGTGCCAGCTCACCGGAAGGACAGGCGACTCGGCTGTTTTTT
NA	TRBD1	TRBV2	TRBJ1-5	CASSSGQGNQPQHF	TGTGCCAGCAGCTCTGGACAGGGAAATCAGCCCCAGCATTTT
NA	TRBD1	TRBV3-1/TRBV3-2	TRBJ1-1	CASSQDSRGLEAFF	TGTGCCAGCAGCCAAGATTCTAGGGGGCTCGAAGCTTTCTTT
NA	NA	TRBV19	TRBJ1-5	CASSSQAGNQPQHF	TGTGCCAGTAGTAGTCAGGCGGGCAATCAGCCCCAGCATTTT
NA	NA	TRBV11-3	TRBJ2-2	CASSFENTGELFF	TGTGCCAGCAGCTTTGAGAACACCGGGGAGCTGTTTTTT
NA	NA	TRBV2	TRBJ1-6	CASSGSGLNNSPLHF	TGTGCCAGCAGTGGTTCGGGGCTTAATAATTCACCCCTCCACTTT
NA	NA	TRBV7-6	TRBJ1-1	CASSLGGGFNTEAFF	TGTGCCAGCAGCTTGGGTGGGGGGTTTAACACTGAAGCTTTCTTT
NA	NA	TRBV7-6	TRBJ1-1	CASSLAAGSNVEAFF	TGTGCCAGCAGCTTGGCCGCAGGAAGCAATGTGGAAGCTTTCTTT
NA	NA	TRBV4-2	TRBJ2-1	CASSQDQVGGLYNEQFF	TGTGCCAGCAGCCAAGATCAAGTGGGGGGCCTTTACAATGAGCAGTTCTTC
NA	NA	TRBV15	TRBJ2-1	CATSREENEQFF	TGTGCCACCAGCAGGGAGGAGAATGAGCAGTTCTTC
NA	NA	TRBV19	TRBJ1-1	CASSAGTANTEAFF	TGTGCCAGTAGTGCGGGGACGGCGAACACTGAAGCTTTCTTT
few	TRBD1	TRBV4-2	TRBJ1-2	CASSQRQGPNYGYTF	TGTGCCAGCAGCCAAAGACAGGGCCCAAACTATGGCTACACCTTC
NA	TRBD2	TRBV5-6	TRBJ2-5	CASSPGLAGARETQYF	TGTGCCAGCAGCCCCGGACTAGCGGGGGCTCGAGAGACCCAGTACTTC
NA	NA	TRBV3-1/TRBV3-2	TRBJ1-6	CASSQVLLGGQTNSPLHF	TGTGCCAGCAGCCAAGTATTATTGGGGGGTCAGACCAATTCACCCCTCCACTTT
NA	NA	TRBV5-5	TRBJ1-5	CASSLETGYSNQPQHF	TGTGCCAGCAGCTTGGAGACGGGCTATAGCAATCAGCCCCAGCATTTT
NA	NA	TRBV7-9	TRBJ2-7	CASSLVGGQGHYEQYF	TGTGCCAGCAGCTTAGTGGGGGGTCAGGGGCATTACGAGCAGTACTTC
NA	TRBD1	TRBV5-1	TRBJ2-5	CASSRTGTQETQYF	TGCGCCAGCAGCCGGACAGGGACGCAAGAGACCCAGTACTTC
once	TRBD1	TRBV7-2	TRBJ1-1	CASSRGQENTEAFF	TGTGCCAGCAGCAGGGGGCAAGAGAACACTGAAGCTTTCTTT
NA	NA	TRBV7-9	TRBJ1-1	CASSFGRANTEAFF	TGTGCCAGCAGCTTCGGGAGGGCGAACACTGAAGCTTTCTTT
NA	TRBD1	TRBV19	TRBJ1-2	CASSTGQSYGYTF	TGTGCCAGTAGTACGGGACAGTCCTATGGCTACACCTTC
NA	NA	TRBV5-1	TRBJ2-1	CASSLVGDGINEQFF	TGCGCCAGCAGCTTGGTTGGGGACGGGATCAATGAGCAGTTCTTC
NA	NA	TRBV28	TRBJ2-3	CASSTTVPDTQYF	TGTGCCAGCAGTACTACAGTCCCAGATACGCAGTATTTT
few	TRBD2	TRBV5-1	TRBJ2-1	CASSPSSGYSYNEQFF	TGCGCCAGCAGCCCATCTAGCGGCTACTCCTACAATGAGCAGTTCTTC
NA	NA	TRBV6-1	TRBJ1-1	CVSRLVNTEAFF	TGTGTCTCCCGGCTGGTGAACACTGAAGCTTTCTTT
NA	NA	TRBV3-1/TRBV3-2	TRBJ2-7	CASSQQLGSREQYF	TGTGCCAGCAGCCAACAGCTCGGGTCGAGGGAGCAGTACTTC
few	NA	TRBV7-9	TRBJ2-7	CASSQARRRDDYEQYF	TGTGCCAGCAGCCAAGCCAGGAGACGAGACGACTACGAGCAGTACTTC
NA	NA	TRBV7-2	TRBJ1-1	CASSPQGVSTEAFF	TGTGCCAGCAGCCCACAGGGAGTGAGCACTGAAGCTTTCTTT
NA	NA	TRBV19	TRBJ1-1	CASSVKPNTEAFF	TGTGCCAGTAGTGTCAAGCCGAACACTGAAGCTTTCTTT
NA	TRBD2	TRBV7-8	TRBJ2-3	CASSFSGDQGTQYF	TGTGCCAGCAGCTTTAGCGGGGATCAGGGTACGCAGTATTTT
NA	TRBD1	TRBV19	TRBJ1-6	CASSVDRSYNSPLHF	TGTGCCAGTAGTGTGGACAGGTCGTATAATTCACCCCTCCACTTT
NA	NA	TRBV19	TRBJ2-6	CASSIYTVSSGANVLTF	TGTGCCAGTAGTATTTATACGGTGAGCTCTGGGGCCAACGTCCTGACTTTC
NA	NA	TRBV2	TRBJ1-4	CASTDGTWKEKLFF	TGTGCCAGCACTGACGGGACGTGGAAGGAAAAACTGTTTTTT
NA	NA	TRBV28	TRBJ2-7	CASSSGAYEQYF	TGTGCCAGCAGTTCCGGGGCCTACGAGCAGTACTTC
NA	NA	TRBV28	TRBJ1-1	CASSFQRDAFF	TGTGCCAGCAGTTTCCAAAGAGACGCTTTCTTT
NA	NA	TRBV6-6	TRBJ1-2	CASSYSPGRRGYTF	TGTGCCAGCAGTTACTCGCCAGGGAGAAGGGGCTACACCTTC
few	TRBD1	TRBV12-3/TRBV12-4	TRBJ1-4	CASSWTGNEKLFF	TGTGCCAGCAGTTGGACAGGGAATGAAAAACTGTTTTTT
NA	TRBD1	TRBV28	TRBJ1-4	CASRETGGGGAAKLFF	TGTGCCAGCAGGGAAACAGGGGGCGGAGGTGCAGCGAAACTGTTTTTT
NA	NA	TRBV19	TRBJ1-2	CASSIKSYGYTF	TGTGCCAGTAGTATTAAGTCTTATGGCTACACCTTC
NA	TRBD1	TRBV28	TRBJ2-5	CASKKNRGWETQYF	TGTGCCAGTAAGAAAAACAGGGGTTGGGAGACCCAGTACTTC
NA	NA	TRBV7-2	TRBJ2-1	CASSYTPPYNEQFF	TGTGCCAGCAGCTACACTCCCCCCTACAATGAGCAGTTCTTC
NA	NA	TRBV2	TRBJ1-1	CASGDRTGSSATEAFF	TGTGCCAGCGGCGATAGAACAGGGTCCTCGGCCACTGAAGCTTTCTTT
few	NA	TRBV12-3/TRBV12-4	TRBJ1-1	CASSFSGAEAFF	TGTGCCAGCAGTTTCTCGGGGGCTGAAGCTTTCTTT
NA	NA	TRBV19	TRBJ1-2	CASSPNHLLLAGRTYGYTF	TGTGCCAGTAGTCCGAATCACCTCCTTTTAGCAGGGCGCACCTATGGCTACACCTTC
NA	NA	TRBV4-2	TRBJ1-5	CASSLSQGNQPQHF	TGTGCCAGCAGCTTATCCCAGGGCAATCAGCCCCAGCATTTT
once	NA	TRBV7-3	TRBJ2-1	CASSLNSNEQFF	TGTGCCAGCAGCTTAAACTCCAATGAGCAGTTCTTC
NA	NA	TRBV12-3/TRBV12-4	TRBJ1-1	CASSPVNTEAFF	TGTGCCAGCAGCCCGGTGAACACTGAAGCTTTCTTT
NA	TRBD1	TRBV28	TRBJ1-6	CASSFPGTGGNSPLHF	TGTGCCAGCAGTTTCCCTGGGACAGGGGGGAATTCACCCCTCCACTTT
NA	NA	TRBV7-9	TRBJ1-5	CASSFYSNQPQHF	TGTGCCAGCAGCTTTTATAGCAATCAGCCCCAGCATTTT
NA	NA	TRBV7-3	TRBJ1-2	CASSLDGGSYGYTF	TGTGCCAGCAGCTTAGATGGGGGGAGTTATGGCTACACCTTC
NA	NA	TRBV7-2	TRBJ2-5	CASSAGAQETQYF	TGTGCCAGCAGCGCCGGTGCCCAAGAGACCCAGTACTTC